Listed here is a single T cell receptor beta chain. A much larger clone differs from this one at a single base, so this may be a read error. Germline V gene data show CDR1 as WNHNN and CDR2 as SYGVQD (reference sequence). V dropped 3 bases and J dropped 3; count of bases not matched to a gene: 5. The CDR3 loop spans 15 amino acids. This specimen comes from a study of blood T cells in healthy people across ages. Each donor gave approximately 9.1 milliliters of peripheral blood. Next came a second PCR, run for about 7 to 12 cycles, which used a sample-barcoded 5' primer along with a J-beta primer mix. Using its own MiXCR run on the 5' RACE reads, TCRdb lists one record per CDR3 protein. This table has around 1,500,000 distinct CDR3 sequences, roughly 27% appearing once.

The source material was blood. This TCR was sampled from a woman in her thirties in good health. This chain links TRBV10-1 with TRBJ2-7; 10 nucleotides line up with TRBD1. CDR3: CASSEWTGGFYEQYF. The CDR3, as DNA: TGCGCCAGCAGTGAATGGACAGGGGGGTTCTACGAGCAGTACTTC.